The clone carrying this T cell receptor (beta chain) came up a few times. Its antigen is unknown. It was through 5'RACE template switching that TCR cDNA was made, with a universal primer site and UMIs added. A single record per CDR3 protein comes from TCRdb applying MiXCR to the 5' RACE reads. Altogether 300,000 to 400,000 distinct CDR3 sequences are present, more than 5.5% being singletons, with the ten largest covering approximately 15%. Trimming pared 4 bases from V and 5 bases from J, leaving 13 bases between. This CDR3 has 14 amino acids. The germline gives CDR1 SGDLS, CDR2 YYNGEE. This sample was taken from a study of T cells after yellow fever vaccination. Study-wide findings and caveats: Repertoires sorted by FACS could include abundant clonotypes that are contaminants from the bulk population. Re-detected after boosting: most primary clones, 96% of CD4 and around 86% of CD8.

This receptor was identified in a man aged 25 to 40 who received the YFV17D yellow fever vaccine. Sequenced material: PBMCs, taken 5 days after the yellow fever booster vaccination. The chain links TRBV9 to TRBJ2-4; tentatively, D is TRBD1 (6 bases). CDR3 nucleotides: TGTGCCAGCAGCTTGGGAACAGGGCAAAACATTCAGTACTTC. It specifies CASSLGTGQNIQYF. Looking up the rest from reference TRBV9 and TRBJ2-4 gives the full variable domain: DSGVTQTPKHLITATGQRVTLRCSPRSGDLSVYWYQQSLDQGLQFLIQYYNGEERAKGNILERFSAQQFPDLHSELNLSSLELGDSALYFCASSLGTGQNIQYFGAGTRLSVL.